Listed here are 20 T cell receptor beta chains from one sample, sequenced in a study of early T cells in non-severe SARS-CoV-2 infection. TCRdb processed the 5' RACE reads anew with MiXCR; each CDR3 protein has one entry. Among more than 90,000 distinct CDR3 sequences, over 10% were seen once, and the ten largest hold about 2.1%. Sample: whole blood. The receptors stem from an adult who was a healthcare worker with PCR-confirmed SARS-CoV-2 infection or an uninfected control (not recorded which).

V gene TRBV12-3 or TRBV12-4 combines with J gene TRBJ2-3; D is tentatively TRBD1 or TRBD2 (5 bases each). The CDR3 runs to 13 residues. V was shortened by 4 bases and J by 5 bases, with 10 bases between the two germline ends. CDR3 bases: TGTGCCAGCAGTTCCCTGAGGGGAGATACGCAGTATTTT. Its protein product is CASSSLRGDTQYF.

This clonotype was detected many times. The chain uses TRBV5-1 and TRBJ2-1; TRBD1 matches at 7 bases. Trimming cost V 2 bases and J 2 bases; bases outside gene matches: 10. The germline V gene encodes CDR1 SGHRS and CDR2 YFSETQ. The CDR3 is made up of 17 amino acids. The CDR3 reads CASSFLTSTGTYNEQFF. DNA of the CDR3: TGCGCCAGCAGCTTTCTAACCTCGACAGGGACCTACAATGAGCAGTTCTTC.

About this clonotype itself: The junction departs from germline at one end; a sequencing error may be responsible. The CDR3 sequence: CASSQLGRHTGEPFF. The CDR3 DNA reads TGTGCCAGCAGCCAGTTGGGACGGCACACCGGGGAGCCGTTTTTT. The V call is TRBV3-1, the J call TRBJ2-2, with D perhaps matching TRBD1 or TRBD2 (5 bases each). Per the germline V gene, CDR1 is LGHDT and CDR2 is YNNKEL (reference sequence). The CDR3 extends over 15 amino acids.

The rearrangement joins TRBV27 to TRBJ2-1; D may correspond to TRBD1 or TRBD2 (5 bases each). Trimming left V 5 bases short and J 2 bases short, with 10 bases between. This CDR3 contains 14 residues. Germline V CDR1 and CDR2: MNHEY, SMNVEV (reference sequence). The CDR3 reads CASSGGGTYNEQFF. DNA of the CDR3: TGTGCCAGCAGTGGTGGGGGAACCTACAATGAGCAGTTCTTC.

This clonotype was detected only a few times. This chain links TRBV12-3 or TRBV12-4 with TRBJ2-2, with a tentative D call TRBD1 (7 bases). V lost 10 bases to trimming and J lost 0 bases, with 18 bases between them. The CDR3 spans 16 residues. CDR3 sequence (DNA): TGTGCCACGCAGGGGGGCGGGCGCTCGAACACCGGGGAGCTGTTTTTT. Its translation is CATQGGGRSNTGELFF.

This rearrangement joins TRBV29-1 to TRBJ2-6; D remains ambiguous. Per the germline V gene, CDR1 is SQVTM and CDR2 is ANQGSEA. The CDR3 covers 13 residues. V was shortened by 3 bases and J by 1 base, with 4 bases between the two germline ends. The CDR3 bases are TGCAGCGTTGAGCTTTCTGGGGCCAACGTCCTGACTTTC. Residues: CSVELSGANVLTF. The full variable domain, with the rest looked up from reference TRBV29-1 and TRBJ2-6, is SAVISQKPSRDICQRGTSLTIQCQVDSQVTMMFWYRQQPGQSLTLIATANQGSEATYESGFVIDKFPISRPNLTFSTLTVSNMSPEDSSIYLCSVELSGANVLTFGAGSRLTVL.

This clonotype was recorded a few times. The chain employs TRBV7-9 and TRBJ2-1; D might be TRBD1 or TRBD2, each matching 5 bases. CDR1 is SEHNR and CDR2 is FQNEAQ in the germline V gene (reference sequence). Trimming left V 4 bases short and J 0 bases short, with 13 bases between. The length of the CDR3 is 16 residues. CDR3 protein: CASSSGQVGSYNEQFF. DNA of the CDR3: TGTGCCAGCAGCTCGGGGCAGGTTGGCTCCTACAATGAGCAGTTCTTC.

V and J are TRBV21-1 and TRBJ2-7; the D call in the table, TRBD1, was not verified against the DNA. TRBV21-1 is a documented pseudogene. The CDR3 sequence is 19 residues long. The CDR3 nucleotides are TGTGCCATCGACTTGACACAGGGATCTGTGAGCGGTTGGTCCTACGAGCAGTACTTC. As protein: CAIDLTQGSVSGWSYEQYF.

The chain has TRBV7-2 and TRBJ2-5, with no clear D. Trimming took 0 bases from V and 4 from J, leaving 6 bases between them. The CDR3 runs 13 residues. Germline CDR1 reads SGHTA; CDR2 reads FQGNSA. The CDR3 loop reads CASSLARLETQYF. CDR3 coding DNA: TGTGCCAGCAGCTTAGCCCGCCTAGAGACCCAGTACTTC.

The sample holds many counts of this clonotype. The V and J genes are TRBV5-1 and TRBJ2-2; D call uncertain. The CDR3 covers 12 residues. CDR1 is SGHRS, CDR2 YFSETQ, per germline. V dropped 3 bases and J dropped 3 bases, with 3 bases sitting between them. The CDR3 nucleotides are TGCGCCAGCAGCTATGACACCGGGGAGCTGTTTTTT. Translated, it gives CASSYDTGELFF.

This clonotype was seen repeatedly, ten times or more. V is TRBV24-1 and J is TRBJ1-5, with no clear D. CDR3 length equals 13 residues. Germline V gene lookup returns CDR1 KGHDR and CDR2 SFDVKD. V shed 5 bases and J shed 4 bases, with 8 bases lying between them. The CDR3: CATSGGPNQPQHF. The CDR3 nucleotides are TGTGCCACCAGTGGGGGTCCTAATCAGCCCCAGCATTTT.

This clonotype has only a few counts. The junction and the germline gene differ at one end; a read error may be behind it. The rearrangement joins TRBV14 to TRBJ2-1; TRBD1 might be the D (6 bases). This CDR3 contains 13 residues. Per germline, CDR1 SGHDN and CDR2 FVKESK. In DNA, the CDR3 is TGTGCCAGCAGCCCCGACAGGTCGTCAGGGCCCCACTTC. Translation gives CASSPDRSSGPHF.

This sequence joins TRBV7-2 and TRBJ2-5; unclear D gene. The germline V gene has CDR1 SGHTA and CDR2 FQGNSA. Trimming left V 5 bases short and J 5 bases short, with 12 bases between. This CDR3 is built from 13 residues. The CDR3 here is CASSQRLSETQYF. DNA of the CDR3: TGTGCCAGCAGCCAAAGGCTTTCGGAGACCCAGTACTTC.

A few counts support this clonotype. The J gene is TRBJ1-5, the V gene TRBV4-2, with TRBD1 as a possible D gene (5 bases). V was trimmed by 0 bases and J by 4 bases, leaving 10 bases between them. The CDR3 is 15 amino acids. Germline CDR1 LGHNA, CDR2 YNFKEQ. The CDR3 reads CASSQDEGRNQPQHF. In DNA form, the CDR3 reads TGTGCCAGCAGCCAAGATGAGGGGAGGAATCAGCCCCAGCATTTT.

This clonotype showed up just a few times. CDR3 protein: CASSLGQRAYEAFF. For the CDR3, the DNA is TGTGCCAGCAGCTTAGGGCAGCGAGCCTATGAAGCTTTCTTT. The genes are TRBV7-2 and TRBJ1-1, with D uncertain. The V and J ends lost 1 base and 7 bases respectively, with 13 bases between them. Germline CDR1 is SGHTA and CDR2 is FQGNSA. This CDR3 comprises 14 residues.

The V gene is TRBV28, the J gene TRBJ1-1; 8 nucleotides agree with TRBD1. The length of the CDR3 is 13 residues. V lost 6 bases to trimming and J lost 10 bases; unmatched junction nucleotides: 10. Germline loops: CDR1 MDHEN, CDR2 SYDVKM. The CDR3 spells CASRVRGRIPAFF. CDR3 DNA: TGTGCCAGCAGGGTCAGGGGGCGGATCCCAGCTTTCTTT.

V gene TRBV6-2 or TRBV6-3 combines with J gene TRBJ2-1; 9 positions agree with TRBD2. Trimming at V came to 6 bases and at J to 0 bases, leaving 0 bases not matched to a gene. This CDR3 has 14 residues. Germline V gene sequence: CDR1 MNHEY, CDR2 SVGEGT. CDR3 residues: CASRLAGSYNEQFF. DNA of the CDR3: TGTGCCAGCAGACTAGCGGGCTCCTACAATGAGCAGTTCTTC.

The rearrangement links TRBV6-2 or TRBV6-3 to TRBJ1-5; tentatively, D is TRBD1 (6 bases). V was trimmed by 2 bases and J by 1 base, leaving 12 bases between them. Germline CDR1 reads MNHEY; CDR2 reads SVGEGT. The CDR3 length is 16 residues. CDR3 in DNA: TGTGCCAGCAGTTACGCGGCGGACAGCAGCAATCAGCCCCAGCATTTT. Translating gives CASSYAADSSNQPQHF.

The chain couples TRBV14 to TRBJ1-2, with D perhaps matching TRBD1 (5 bases). V shed 0 bases and J shed 5 bases, with 10 bases lying between them. From germline, CDR1 is SGHDN and CDR2 FVKESK. The CDR3 has 14 residues. Written as DNA, the CDR3 is TGTGCCAGCAGCCAAGATTTAGGGGTTTATGGCTACACCTTC. Protein: CASSQDLGVYGYTF.

This clonotype was counted between two and nine times. J is TRBJ1-5 and V is TRBV28; 8 nucleotides match TRBD1. The length of the CDR3 is 14 residues. Unmatched junction bases numbered 4, after V lost 3 bases and J lost 6 bases. The germline V gene encodes CDR1 MDHEN and CDR2 SYDVKM. The CDR3 loop reads CASSFQGAVQPQHF. CDR3 nucleotide sequence: TGTGCCAGCAGTTTCCAGGGGGCGGTTCAGCCCCAGCATTTT.